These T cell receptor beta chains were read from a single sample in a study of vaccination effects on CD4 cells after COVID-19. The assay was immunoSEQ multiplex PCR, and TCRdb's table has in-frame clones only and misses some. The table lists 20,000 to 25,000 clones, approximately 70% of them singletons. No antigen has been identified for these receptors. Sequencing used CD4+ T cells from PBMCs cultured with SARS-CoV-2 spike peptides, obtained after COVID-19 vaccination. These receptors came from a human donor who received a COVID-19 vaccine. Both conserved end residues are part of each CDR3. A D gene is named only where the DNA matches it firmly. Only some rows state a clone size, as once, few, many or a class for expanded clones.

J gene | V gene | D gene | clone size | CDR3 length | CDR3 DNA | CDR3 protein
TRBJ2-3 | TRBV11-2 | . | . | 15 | TGTGCCAGCAGCCCAACCCTCCAGGGGACAGATACGCAGTATTTT | CASSPTLQGTDTQYF
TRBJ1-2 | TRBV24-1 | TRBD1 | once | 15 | TGTGCCACCAGTGACATCGGACAGGGGATTTATGGCTACACCTTC | CATSDIGQGIYGYTF
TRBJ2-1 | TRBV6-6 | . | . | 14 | TGTGCCAGCGGTCAGGGTAGCACCTACAATGAGCAGTTCTTC | CASGQGSTYNEQFF
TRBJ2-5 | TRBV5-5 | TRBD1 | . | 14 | TGTGCCAGCAGCTTAGGACAGGGGCAAGAGACCCAGTACTTC | CASSLGQGQETQYF
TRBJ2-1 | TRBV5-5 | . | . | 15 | TGTGCCAGCAGCTTGTTTCTGGCGGGACTCAATGAGCAGTTCTTC | CASSLFLAGLNEQFF
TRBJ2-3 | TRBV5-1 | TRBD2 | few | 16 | TGCGCCAGCAGCCGGGGGGAAGCGGGAAACGCAGATACGCAGTATTTT | CASSRGEAGNADTQYF
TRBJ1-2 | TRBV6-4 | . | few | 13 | TGTGCCAGCAGTGACTCGTCCCGGTATGGCTACACCTTC | CASSDSSRYGYTF
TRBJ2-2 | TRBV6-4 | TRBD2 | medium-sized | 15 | TGTGCCAGCAAGACGCTAGCGGGAGACACCGGGGAGCTGTTTTTT | CASKTLAGDTGELFF
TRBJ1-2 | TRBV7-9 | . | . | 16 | TGTGCCAGCAGCAATGCAGGGTTCCGGGCTAACTATGGCTACACCTTC | CASSNAGFRANYGYTF
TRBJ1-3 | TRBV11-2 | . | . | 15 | TGTGCCAGCAGCTTAGTCGGTGGCTCTGGAAACACCATATATTTT | CASSLVGGSGNTIYF
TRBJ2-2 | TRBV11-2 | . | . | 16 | TGTGCCAGCAGCTTAGATCGCCAGGGTGTGACCGGGGAGCTGTTTTTT | CASSLDRQGVTGELFF
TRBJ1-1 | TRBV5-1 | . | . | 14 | TGCGCCAGCAGCGGAACAGGGCTGAACACTGAAGCTTTCTTT | CASSGTGLNTEAFF
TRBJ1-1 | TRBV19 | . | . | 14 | TGTGCCAGTAGTTCTTGGGACGGAAACACTGAAGCTTTCTTT | CASSSWDGNTEAFF
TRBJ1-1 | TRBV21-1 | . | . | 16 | TGTGCCAGCAGCAAAAACCGCGTCAGGGCACGGGTCTGGGCTTTCTTT | CASSKNRVRARVWAFF
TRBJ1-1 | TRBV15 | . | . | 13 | TGTGCCACCAGCACGTCCTCGTCCACTGAAGCTTTCTTT | CATSTSSSTEAFF
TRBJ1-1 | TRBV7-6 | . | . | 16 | TGTGCCAGCAGCGCAGGACGGACGATTATGAACACTGAAGCTTTCTTT | CASSAGRTIMNTEAFF
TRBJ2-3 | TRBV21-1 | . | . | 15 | TGTGCCAGCAGTAACCCCGGGGCAGGGGAGGATACGCAGTATTTT | CASSNPGAGEDTQYF
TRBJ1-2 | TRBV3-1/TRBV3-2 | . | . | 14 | TGTGCCAGCAACCCGAGCGGGCTGGGCTATGGCTACACCTTC | CASNPSGLGYGYTF
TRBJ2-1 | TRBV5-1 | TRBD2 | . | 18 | TGCGCCAGCAGCCTTCCTGTGATGGGGGCGGGGGGTAACAATGAGCAGTTCTTC | CASSLPVMGAGGNNEQFF
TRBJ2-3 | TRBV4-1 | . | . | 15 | TGCGCCAGCAGCCAAGGTCCCGGAGGGGCAGATACGCAGTATTTT | CASSQGPGGADTQYF
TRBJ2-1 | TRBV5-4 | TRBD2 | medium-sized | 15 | TGTGCCAGCAGCCCGACTAGCGGGAGGGCCCCTGAGCAGTTCTTC | CASSPTSGRAPEQFF
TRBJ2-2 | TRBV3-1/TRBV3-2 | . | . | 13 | TGTGCCAGCAGCCCACAGGGATCCGGGGAGCTGTTTTTT | CASSPQGSGELFF
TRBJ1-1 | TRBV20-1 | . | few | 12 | TGCAGTGCTAGTATTGAAGTAGGGAAAGCTTTCTTT | CSASIEVGKAFF
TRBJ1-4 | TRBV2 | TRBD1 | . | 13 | TGTGCCAGCACCCGACAGGGTAGAGAAAAACTGTTTTTT | CASTRQGREKLFF
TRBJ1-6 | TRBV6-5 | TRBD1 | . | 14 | TGTGCCAGCAGTTACGGGACAGATAATTCACCCCTCCACTTT | CASSYGTDNSPLHF
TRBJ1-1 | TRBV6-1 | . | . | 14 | TGTGCCAGCAGTGAACATTGGGCGGACACTGAAGCTTTCTTT | CASSEHWADTEAFF
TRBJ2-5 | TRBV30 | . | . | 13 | TGTGCCTGGAGTATGGGTAGCGAAGAGACCCAGTACTTC | CAWSMGSEETQYF
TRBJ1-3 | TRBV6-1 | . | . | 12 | TGTGCCAGCAGTGAATCGGTCGACACCATATATTTT | CASSESVDTIYF
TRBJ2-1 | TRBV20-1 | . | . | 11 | TGCAGTGGCGGGCAGAACAATGAGCAGTTCTTC | CSGGQNNEQFF